This TCR beta chain was found in a study of shared clonotypes between healthy human individuals. Here immunoSEQ multiplex PCR was the method, and the copy in TCRdb shows in-frame clones only, minus some. Of about 1 million clones detected, 60% to 80% appear once; the ten largest clones hold 1.5%. CDR1 is GTSNPN and CDR2 is SVGIG in the germline V gene (reference sequence). CDR3 length: 14 residues. V was clipped by 4 bases and J by 6 bases; unmatched bases: 8. Sequenced: memory CD4+ T cells sorted from blood. Subset: CD45RA-negative fraction. V is TRBV30 and J is TRBJ1-2; 10 bases align to TRBD1. This sequence originates from a man in his late teens or twenties in good health. The CDR3 DNA follows: TGTGCCTGGACTACGGGACAGGGGATAGATGGCTACACCTTC. It translates to CAWTTGQGIDGYTF.